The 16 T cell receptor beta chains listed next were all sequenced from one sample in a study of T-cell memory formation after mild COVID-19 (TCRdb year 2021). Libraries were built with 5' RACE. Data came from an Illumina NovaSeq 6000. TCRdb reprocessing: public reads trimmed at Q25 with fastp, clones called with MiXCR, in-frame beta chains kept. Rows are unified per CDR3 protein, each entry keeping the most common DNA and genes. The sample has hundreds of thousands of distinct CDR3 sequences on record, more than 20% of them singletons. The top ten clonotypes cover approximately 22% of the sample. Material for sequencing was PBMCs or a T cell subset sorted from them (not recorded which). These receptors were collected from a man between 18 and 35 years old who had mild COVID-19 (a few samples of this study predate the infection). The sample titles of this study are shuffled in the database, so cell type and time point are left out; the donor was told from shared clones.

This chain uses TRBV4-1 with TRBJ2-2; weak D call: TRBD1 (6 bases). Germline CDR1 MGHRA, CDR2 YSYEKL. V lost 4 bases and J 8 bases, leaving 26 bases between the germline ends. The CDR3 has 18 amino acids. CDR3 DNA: TGCGCCAGCAGCCTTGTTCGTGGACAGCGAACCTTAGGGGGGGAGCTGTTTTTT. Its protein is CASSLVRGQRTLGGELFF.

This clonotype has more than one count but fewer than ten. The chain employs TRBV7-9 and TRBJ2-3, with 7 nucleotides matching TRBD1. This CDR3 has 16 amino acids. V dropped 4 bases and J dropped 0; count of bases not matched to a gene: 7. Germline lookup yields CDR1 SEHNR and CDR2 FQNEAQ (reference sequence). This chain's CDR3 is CASSSTDRSSTDTQYF. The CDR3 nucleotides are TGTGCCAGCAGCTCCACGGACAGGTCTAGCACAGATACGCAGTATTTT.

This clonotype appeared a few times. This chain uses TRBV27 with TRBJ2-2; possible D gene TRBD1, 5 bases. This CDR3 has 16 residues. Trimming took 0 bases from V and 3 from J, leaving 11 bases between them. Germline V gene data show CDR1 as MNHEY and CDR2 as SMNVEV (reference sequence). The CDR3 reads CASSLSGVVDTGELFF. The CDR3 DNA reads TGTGCCAGCAGTTTATCAGGGGTAGTGGACACCGGGGAGCTGTTTTTT.

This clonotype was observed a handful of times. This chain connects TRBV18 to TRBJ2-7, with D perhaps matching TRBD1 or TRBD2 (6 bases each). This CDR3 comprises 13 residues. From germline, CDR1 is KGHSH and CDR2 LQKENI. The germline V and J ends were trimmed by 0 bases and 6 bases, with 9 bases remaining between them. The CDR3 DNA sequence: TGTGCCAGCTCACCACCGGGGGGCAGCGAGCAGTACGTC. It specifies CASSPPGGSEQYV.

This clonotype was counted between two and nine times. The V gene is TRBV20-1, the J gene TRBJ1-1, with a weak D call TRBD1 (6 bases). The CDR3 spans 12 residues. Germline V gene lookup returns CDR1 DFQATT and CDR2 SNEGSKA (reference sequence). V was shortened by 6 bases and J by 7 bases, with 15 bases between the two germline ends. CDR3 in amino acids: CSAIEGGLEAFF. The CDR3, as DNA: TGCAGTGCCATCGAGGGGGGACTTGAAGCTTTCTTT.

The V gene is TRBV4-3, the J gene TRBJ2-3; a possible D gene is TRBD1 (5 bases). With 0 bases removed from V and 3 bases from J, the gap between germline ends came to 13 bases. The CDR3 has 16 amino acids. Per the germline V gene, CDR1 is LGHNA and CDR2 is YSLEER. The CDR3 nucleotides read TGCGCCAGCAGCCAAGACCTGGGTAGGGGAACAGATACGCAGTATTTT. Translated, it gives CASSQDLGRGTDTQYF.

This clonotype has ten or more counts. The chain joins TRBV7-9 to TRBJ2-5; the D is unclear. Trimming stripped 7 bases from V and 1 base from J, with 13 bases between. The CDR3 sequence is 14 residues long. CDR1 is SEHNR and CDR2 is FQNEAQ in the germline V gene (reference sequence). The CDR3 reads CASTHPSFQETQYF. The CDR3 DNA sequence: TGTGCCAGCACCCACCCTTCGTTCCAAGAGACCCAGTACTTC.

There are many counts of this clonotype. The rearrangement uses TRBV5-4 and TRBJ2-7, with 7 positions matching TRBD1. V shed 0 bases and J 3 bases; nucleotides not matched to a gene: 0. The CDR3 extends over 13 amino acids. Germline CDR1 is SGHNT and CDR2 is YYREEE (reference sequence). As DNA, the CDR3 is TGTGCCAGCAGCTTGGACAGGGGCTACGAGCAGTACTTC. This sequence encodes CASSLDRGYEQYF.

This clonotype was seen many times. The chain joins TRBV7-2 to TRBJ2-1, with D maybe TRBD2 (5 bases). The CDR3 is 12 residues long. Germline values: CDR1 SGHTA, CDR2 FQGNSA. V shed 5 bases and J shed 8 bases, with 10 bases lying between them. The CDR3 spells CASSPSGDEQFF. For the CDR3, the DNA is TGTGCCAGCAGCCCTTCCGGGGATGAGCAGTTCTTC. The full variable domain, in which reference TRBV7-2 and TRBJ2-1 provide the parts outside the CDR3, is GAGVSQSPSNKVTEKGKDVELRCDPISGHTALYWYRQSLGQGLEFLIYFQGNSAPDKSGLPSDRFSAERTGGSVSTLTIQRTQQEDSAVYLCASSPSGDEQFFGPGTRLTVL.

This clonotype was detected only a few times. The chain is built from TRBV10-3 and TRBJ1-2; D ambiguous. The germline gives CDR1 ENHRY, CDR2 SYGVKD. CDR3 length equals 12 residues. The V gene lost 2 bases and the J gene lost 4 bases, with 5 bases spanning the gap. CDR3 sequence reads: CAISESSYGYTF. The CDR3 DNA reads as TGTGCCATCAGTGAGAGTTCCTATGGCTACACCTTC.

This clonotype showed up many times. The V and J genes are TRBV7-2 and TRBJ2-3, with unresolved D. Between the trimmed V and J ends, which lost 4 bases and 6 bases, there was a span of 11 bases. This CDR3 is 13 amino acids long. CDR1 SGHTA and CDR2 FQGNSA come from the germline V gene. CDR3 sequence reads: CASSSPFPDTQYF. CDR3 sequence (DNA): TGTGCCAGCAGCTCTCCTTTTCCCGATACGCAGTATTTT.

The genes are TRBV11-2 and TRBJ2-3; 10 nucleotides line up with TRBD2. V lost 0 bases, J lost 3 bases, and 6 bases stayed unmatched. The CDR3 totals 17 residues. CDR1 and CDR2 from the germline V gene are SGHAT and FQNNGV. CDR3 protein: CASSLEASGGATDTQYF. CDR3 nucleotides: TGTGCCAGCAGCTTAGAGGCCAGCGGGGGGGCAACAGATACGCAGTATTTT.

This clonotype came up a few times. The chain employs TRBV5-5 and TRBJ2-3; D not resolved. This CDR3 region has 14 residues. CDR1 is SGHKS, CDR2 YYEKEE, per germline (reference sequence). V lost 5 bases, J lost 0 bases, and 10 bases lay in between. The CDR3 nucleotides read TGTGCCAGCAGGCCTGTAACTAGCACAGATACGCAGTATTTT. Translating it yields CASRPVTSTDTQYF.

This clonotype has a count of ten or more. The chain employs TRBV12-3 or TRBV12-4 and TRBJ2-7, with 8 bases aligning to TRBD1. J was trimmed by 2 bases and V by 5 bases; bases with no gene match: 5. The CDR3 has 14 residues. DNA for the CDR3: TGTGCCAGCAGTGCGCTACAGGGGGCCTACGAGCAGTACTTC. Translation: CASSALQGAYEQYF.

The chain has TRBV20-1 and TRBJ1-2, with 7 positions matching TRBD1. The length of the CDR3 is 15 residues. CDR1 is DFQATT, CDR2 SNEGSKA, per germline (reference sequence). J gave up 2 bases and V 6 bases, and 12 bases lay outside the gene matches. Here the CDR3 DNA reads TGCAGTGCCTCCCGGGTTGGGACAGTGAACTATGGCTACACCTTC. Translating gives CSASRVGTVNYGYTF.

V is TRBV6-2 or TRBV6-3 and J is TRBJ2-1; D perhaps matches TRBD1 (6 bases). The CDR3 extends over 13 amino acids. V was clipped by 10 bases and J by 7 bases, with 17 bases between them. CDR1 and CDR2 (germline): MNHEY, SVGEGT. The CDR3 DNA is TGTGCCACCGAATTCAGGGGCGGGAATGAGCAGTTCTTC. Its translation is CATEFRGGNEQFF.